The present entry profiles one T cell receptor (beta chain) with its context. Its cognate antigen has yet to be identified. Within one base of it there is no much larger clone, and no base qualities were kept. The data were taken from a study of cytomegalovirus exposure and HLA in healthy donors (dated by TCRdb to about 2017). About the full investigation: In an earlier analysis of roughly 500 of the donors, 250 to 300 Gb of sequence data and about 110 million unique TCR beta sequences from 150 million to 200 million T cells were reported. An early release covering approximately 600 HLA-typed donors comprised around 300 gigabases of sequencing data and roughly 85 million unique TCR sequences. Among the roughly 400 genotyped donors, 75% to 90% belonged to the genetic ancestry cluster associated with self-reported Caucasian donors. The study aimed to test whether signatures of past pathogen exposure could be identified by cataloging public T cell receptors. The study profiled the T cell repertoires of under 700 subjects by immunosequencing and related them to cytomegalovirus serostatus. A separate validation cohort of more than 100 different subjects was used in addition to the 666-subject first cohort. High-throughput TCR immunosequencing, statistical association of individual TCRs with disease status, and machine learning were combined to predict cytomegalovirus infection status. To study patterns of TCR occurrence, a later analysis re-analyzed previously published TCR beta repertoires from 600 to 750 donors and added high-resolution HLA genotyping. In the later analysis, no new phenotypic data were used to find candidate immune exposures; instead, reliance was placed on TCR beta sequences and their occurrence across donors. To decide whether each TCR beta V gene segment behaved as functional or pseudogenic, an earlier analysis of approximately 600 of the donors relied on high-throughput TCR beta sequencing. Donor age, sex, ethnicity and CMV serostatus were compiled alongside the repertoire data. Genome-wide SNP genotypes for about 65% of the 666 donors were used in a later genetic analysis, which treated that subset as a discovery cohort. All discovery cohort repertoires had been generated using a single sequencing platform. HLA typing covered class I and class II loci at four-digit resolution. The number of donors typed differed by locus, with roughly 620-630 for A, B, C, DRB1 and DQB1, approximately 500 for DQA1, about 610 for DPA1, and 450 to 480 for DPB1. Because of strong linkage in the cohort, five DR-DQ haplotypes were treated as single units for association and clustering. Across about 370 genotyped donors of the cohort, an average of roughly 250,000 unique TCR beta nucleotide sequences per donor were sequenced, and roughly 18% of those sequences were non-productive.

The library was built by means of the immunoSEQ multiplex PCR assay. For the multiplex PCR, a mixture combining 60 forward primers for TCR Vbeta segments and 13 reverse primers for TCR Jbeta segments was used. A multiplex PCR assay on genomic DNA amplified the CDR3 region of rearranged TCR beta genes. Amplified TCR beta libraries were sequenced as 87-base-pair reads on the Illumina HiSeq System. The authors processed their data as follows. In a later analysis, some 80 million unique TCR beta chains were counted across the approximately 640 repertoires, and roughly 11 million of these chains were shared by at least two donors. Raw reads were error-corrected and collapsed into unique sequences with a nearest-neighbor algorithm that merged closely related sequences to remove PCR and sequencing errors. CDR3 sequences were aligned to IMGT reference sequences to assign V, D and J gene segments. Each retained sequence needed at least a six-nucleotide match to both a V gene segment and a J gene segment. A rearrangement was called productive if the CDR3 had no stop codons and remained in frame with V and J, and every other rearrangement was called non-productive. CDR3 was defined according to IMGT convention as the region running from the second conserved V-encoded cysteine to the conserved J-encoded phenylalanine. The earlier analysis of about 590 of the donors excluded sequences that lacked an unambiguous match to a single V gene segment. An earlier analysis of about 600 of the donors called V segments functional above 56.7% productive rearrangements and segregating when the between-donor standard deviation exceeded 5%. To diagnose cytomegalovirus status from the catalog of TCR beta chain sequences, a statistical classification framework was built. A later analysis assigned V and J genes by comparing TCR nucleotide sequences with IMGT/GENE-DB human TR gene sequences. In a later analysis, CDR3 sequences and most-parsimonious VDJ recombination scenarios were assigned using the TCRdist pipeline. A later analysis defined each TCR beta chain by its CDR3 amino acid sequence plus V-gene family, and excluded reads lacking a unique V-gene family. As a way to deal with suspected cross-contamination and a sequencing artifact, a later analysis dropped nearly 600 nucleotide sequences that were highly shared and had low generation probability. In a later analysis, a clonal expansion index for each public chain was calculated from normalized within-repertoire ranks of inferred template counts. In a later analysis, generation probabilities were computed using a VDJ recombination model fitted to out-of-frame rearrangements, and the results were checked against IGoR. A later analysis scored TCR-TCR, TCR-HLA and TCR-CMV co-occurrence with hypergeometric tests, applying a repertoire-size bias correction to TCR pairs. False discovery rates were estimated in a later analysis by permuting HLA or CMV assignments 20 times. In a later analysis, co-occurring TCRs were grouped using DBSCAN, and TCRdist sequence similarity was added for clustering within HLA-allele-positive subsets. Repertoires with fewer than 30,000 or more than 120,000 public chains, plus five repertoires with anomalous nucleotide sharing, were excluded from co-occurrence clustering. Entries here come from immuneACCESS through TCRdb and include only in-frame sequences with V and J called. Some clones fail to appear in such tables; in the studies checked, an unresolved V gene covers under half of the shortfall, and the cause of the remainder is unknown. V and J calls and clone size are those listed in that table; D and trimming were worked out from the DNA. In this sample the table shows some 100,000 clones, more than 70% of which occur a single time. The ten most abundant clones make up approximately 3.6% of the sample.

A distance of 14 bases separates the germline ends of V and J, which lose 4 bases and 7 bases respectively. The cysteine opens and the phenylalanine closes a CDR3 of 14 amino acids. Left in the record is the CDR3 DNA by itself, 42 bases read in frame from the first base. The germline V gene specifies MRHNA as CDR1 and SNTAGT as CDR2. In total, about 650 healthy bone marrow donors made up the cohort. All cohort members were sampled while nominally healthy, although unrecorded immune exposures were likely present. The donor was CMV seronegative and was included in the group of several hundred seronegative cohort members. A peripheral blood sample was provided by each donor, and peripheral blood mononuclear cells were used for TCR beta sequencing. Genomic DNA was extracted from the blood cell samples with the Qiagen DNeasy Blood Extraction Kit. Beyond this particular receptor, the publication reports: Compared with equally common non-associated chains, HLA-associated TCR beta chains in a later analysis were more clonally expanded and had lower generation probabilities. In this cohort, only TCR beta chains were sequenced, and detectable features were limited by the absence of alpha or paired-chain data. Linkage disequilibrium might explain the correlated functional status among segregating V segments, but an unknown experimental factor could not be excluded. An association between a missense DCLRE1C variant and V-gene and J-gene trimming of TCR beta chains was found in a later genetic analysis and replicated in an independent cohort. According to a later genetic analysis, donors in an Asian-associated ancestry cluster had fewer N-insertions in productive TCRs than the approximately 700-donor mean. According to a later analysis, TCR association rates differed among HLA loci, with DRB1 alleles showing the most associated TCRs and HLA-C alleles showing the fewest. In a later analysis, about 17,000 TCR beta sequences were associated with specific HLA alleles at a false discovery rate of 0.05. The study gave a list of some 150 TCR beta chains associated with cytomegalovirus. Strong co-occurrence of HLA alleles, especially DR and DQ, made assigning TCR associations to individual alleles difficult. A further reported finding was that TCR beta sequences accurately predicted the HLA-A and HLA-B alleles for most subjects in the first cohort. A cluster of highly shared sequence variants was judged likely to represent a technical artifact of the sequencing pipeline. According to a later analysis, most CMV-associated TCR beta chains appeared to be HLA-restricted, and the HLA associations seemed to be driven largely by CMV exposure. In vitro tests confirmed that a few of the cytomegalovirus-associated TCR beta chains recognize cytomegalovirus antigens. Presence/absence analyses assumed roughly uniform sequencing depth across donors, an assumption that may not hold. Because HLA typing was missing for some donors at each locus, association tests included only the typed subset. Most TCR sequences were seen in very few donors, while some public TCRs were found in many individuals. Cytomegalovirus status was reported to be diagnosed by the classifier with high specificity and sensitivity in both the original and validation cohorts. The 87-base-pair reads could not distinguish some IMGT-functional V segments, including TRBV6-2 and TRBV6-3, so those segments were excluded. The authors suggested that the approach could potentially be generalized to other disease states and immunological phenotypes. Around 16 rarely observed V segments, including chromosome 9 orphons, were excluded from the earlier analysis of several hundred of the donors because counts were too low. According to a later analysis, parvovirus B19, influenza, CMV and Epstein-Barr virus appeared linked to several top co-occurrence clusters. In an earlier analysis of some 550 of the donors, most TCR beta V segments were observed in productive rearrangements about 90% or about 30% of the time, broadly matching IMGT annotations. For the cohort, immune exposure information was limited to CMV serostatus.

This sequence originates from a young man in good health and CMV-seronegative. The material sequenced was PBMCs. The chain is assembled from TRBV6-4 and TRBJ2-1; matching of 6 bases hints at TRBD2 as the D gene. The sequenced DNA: TGTGCCAGCAGTGTAACACCGGGAGCAAATGAGCAGTTCTTC. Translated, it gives CASSVTPGANEQFF.